The 2 T cell receptor beta chains in this list originate from one sample, sequenced in a study of regulatory T cells in long-lasting Graves disease. Time point defined: newly diagnosed GD, antithyroid drugs for less than 3 months. Construction of the TCR library relied on RNA isolated from PBMCs. The authors built TCR beta libraries using iRepertoire HTBI primers and Arm-PCR of CDR3 regions. MiXCR was run by TCRdb on the multiplex PCR reads, yielding one entry per CDR3 protein. The repertoire holds approximately 560,000 distinct CDR3 sequences, with roughly 16% as singletons. The same specimen was also included in a second study, on T cells in Graves' hyperthyroidism and ophthalmopathy.

This specimen consisted of peripheral blood mononuclear cells (PBMCs), obtained at new diagnosis, from a patient treated with antithyroid drugs. The origin of the receptors is a man aged 18 to 29 with Graves disease.

This clonotype came up a few times. The rearrangement joins TRBV5-5 to TRBJ2-5; 11 bases fit TRBD2. Germline V CDR1 and CDR2: SGHKS, YYEKEE (reference sequence). The trim removed 4 bases at V and 4 bases at J, leaving 15 bases unmatched. This CDR3 is 18 amino acids long. DNA for the CDR3: TGTGCCAGCAGCACCCGGGGCCTAGCGGGAGGATTTGGAGAGACCCAGTACTTC. Protein sequence: CASSTRGLAGGFGETQYF.

This clonotype was observed many times. The chain couples TRBV13 to TRBJ2-5, with D perhaps matching TRBD2 (6 bases). Trimming shortened V by 5 bases and J by 2 bases, and 12 bases separated the two germline ends. CDR1 and CDR2 (germline): PRHDT, FYEKMQ (reference sequence). The CDR3 runs to 14 residues. This CDR3 reads CASSGGIAQETQYF. CDR3 DNA: TGTGCCAGCAGCGGCGGGATCGCTCAAGAGACCCAGTACTTC.